This record concerns one TCR beta chain sequence. Antigen: not known. This CDR3 is built from 13 residues. Trimming cost V 3 bases and J 6 bases; bases outside gene matches: 3. CDR1 and CDR2 (germline): DFQATT, SNEGSKA (reference sequence). The data originate from a study of Graves' ophthalmopathy and Graves' hyperthyroidism. Across the study: Peripheral blood sampling preceded any treatment and occurred at initial diagnosis. Overall study findings and caveats: Distinction of ophthalmopathy from stable hyperthyroidism by a 13-signature model reached approximately 90% sensitivity and 81.08% specificity.

The authors amplified TCR beta CDR3 regions, and they did so from RNA transcripts for repertoire sequencing. The workflow started with a first-round RT-PCR run with HTBI primers and then moved on to a second-round multiplex PCR. TCRdb fed the multiplex PCR reads into MiXCR, producing one record per CDR3 protein. Found here are over 150,000 distinct CDR3 sequences, less than 45% of them singletons; the top ten hold under 6.5%. The diagnosis was founded upon clinical symptoms, serum thyroxine, TRAb, thyroid ultrasound and orbital computed tomography. This rearrangement joins TRBV20-1 to TRBJ2-7; 12 bases are shared with TRBD2. Sequencing was done on a sample of peripheral blood. This receptor was identified in a middle-aged woman with Graves' ophthalmopathy. The DNA of the CDR3 is TGCAGTGCTAGCCAACTAGCGGGAGGCGAGCAGTACTTC. Translation: CSASQLAGGEQYF.